The 2 T cell receptor beta chains below were found in one sample sequenced in a study of cytomegalovirus exposure and HLA in healthy donors. The primer mix had 60 Vbeta and 13 Jbeta primers. Sequencing used immunoSEQ multiplex PCR; TCRdb keeps in-frame clones, though not all of them. This table has more than 55,000 clones, about 80% appearing once. The sequenced sample was PBMCs. The receptors originated from a human donor in good health.

The chain joins TRBV27 to TRBJ1-5, with D perhaps matching TRBD1 (6 bases). This CDR3 is 18 amino acids long. Trimming took 2 bases from V and 0 from J, leaving 17 bases between them. CDR1 and CDR2 from the germline V gene are MNHEY and SMNVEV (reference sequence). CDR3 amino acids: CASSLVAGTMYSNQPQHF. The CDR3 region has the DNA TGTGCCAGCAGTTTAGTCGCAGGGACAATGTATAGCAATCAGCCCCAGCATTTT.

V usage is TRBV5-6 and J usage is TRBJ1-4; 7 nucleotides line up with TRBD1. The germline gives CDR1 SGHDT, CDR2 YYEEEE. Germline trimming cut 4 bases from V and 10 bases from J; bases unmatched to any gene: 7. This CDR3 has 13 amino acids. The CDR3: CASSPSGTAKLFF. The CDR3 bases are TGTGCCAGCAGCCCGTCCGGGACAGCAAAACTGTTTTTT.